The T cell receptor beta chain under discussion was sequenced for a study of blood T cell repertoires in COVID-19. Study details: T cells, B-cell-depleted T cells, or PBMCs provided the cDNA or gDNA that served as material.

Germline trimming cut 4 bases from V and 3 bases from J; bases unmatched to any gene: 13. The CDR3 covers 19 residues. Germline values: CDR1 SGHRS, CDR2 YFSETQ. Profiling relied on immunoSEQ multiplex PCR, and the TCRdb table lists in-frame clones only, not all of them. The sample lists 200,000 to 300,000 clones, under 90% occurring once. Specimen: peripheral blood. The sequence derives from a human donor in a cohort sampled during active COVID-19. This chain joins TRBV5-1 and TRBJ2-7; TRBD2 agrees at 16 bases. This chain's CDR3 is CASSGAPGLAGGRDYEQYF. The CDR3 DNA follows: TGCGCCAGCAGCGGAGCCCCGGGACTAGCGGGAGGGAGGGACTACGAGCAGTACTTC.